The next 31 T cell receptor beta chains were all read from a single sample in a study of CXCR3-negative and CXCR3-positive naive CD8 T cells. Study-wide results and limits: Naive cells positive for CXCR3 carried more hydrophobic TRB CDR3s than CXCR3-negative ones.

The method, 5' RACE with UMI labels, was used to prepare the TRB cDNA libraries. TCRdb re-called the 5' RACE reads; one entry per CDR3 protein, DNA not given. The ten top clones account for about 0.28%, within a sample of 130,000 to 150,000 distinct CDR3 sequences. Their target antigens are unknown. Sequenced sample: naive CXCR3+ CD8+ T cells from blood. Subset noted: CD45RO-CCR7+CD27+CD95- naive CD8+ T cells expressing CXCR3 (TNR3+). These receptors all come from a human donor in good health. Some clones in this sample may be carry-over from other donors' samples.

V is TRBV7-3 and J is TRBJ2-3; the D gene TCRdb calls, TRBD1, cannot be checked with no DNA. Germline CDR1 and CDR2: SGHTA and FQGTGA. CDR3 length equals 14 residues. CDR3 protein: CASSFEGAADTQYF.

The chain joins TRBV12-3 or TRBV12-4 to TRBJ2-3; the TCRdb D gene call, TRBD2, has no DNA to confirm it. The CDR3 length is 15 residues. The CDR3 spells CASSSPGLAGPTQYF.

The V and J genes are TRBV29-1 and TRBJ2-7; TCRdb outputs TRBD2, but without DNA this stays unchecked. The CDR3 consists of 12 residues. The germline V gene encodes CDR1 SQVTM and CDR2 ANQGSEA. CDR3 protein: CSVEAGGSEQYF.

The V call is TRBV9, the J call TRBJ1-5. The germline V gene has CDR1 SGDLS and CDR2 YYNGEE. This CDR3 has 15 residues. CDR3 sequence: CASSRSTASNQPQHF.

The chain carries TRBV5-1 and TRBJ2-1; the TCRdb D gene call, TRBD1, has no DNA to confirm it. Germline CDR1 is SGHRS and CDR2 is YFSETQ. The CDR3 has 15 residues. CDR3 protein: CASSLGRAGGDEQFF.

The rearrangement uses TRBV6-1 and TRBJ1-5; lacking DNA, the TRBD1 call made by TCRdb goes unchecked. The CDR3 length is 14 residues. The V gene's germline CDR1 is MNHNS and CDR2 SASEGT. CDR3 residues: CASSGAGGNQPQHF.

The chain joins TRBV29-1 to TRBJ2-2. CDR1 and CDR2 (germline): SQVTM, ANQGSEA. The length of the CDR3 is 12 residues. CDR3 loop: CSVVTGAGELFF.

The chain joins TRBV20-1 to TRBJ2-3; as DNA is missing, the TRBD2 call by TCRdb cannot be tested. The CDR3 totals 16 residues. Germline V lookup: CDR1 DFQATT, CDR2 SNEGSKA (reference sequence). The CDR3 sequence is CSASGTSGPSTDTQYF.

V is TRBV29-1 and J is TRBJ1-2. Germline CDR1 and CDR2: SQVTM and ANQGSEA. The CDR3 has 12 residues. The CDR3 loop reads CSVLDNNYGYTF.

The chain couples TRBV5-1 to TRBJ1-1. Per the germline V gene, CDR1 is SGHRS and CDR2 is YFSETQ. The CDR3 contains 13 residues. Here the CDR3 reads CASSDGVGTEAFF.

CDR3 region: CAISTGTSGRGSYNEQFF. The chain has TRBV10-3 and TRBJ2-1; TCRdb lists TRBD2, though no DNA is available to test this call. The germline CDR1 and CDR2 sequences are ENHRY and SYGVKD. The CDR3 consists of 18 residues.

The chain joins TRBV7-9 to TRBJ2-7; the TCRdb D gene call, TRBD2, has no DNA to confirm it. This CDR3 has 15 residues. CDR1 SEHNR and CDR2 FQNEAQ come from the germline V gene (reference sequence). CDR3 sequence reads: CASSSRSSGSYEQYF.

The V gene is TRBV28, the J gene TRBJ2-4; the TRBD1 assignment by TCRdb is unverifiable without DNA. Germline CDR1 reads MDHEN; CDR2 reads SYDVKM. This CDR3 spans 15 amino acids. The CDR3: CASSWDRGEENIQYF.

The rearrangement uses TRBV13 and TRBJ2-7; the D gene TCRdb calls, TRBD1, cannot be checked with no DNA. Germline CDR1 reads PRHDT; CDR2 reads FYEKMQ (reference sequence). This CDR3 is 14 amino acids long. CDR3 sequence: CASSLGRGVYEQYF.

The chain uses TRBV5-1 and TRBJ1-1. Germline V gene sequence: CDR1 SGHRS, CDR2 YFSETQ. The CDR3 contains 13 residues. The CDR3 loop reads CASSRGRDTEAFF. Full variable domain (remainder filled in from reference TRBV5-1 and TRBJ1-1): KAGVTQTPRYLIKTRGQQVTLSCSPISGHRSVSWYQQTPGQGLQFLFEYFSETQRNKGNFPGRFSGRQFSNSRSEMNVSTLELGDSALYLCASSRGRDTEAFFGQGTRLTVV.

CDR3 sequence: CASSPDRAGYTF. V gene TRBV28 combines with J gene TRBJ1-2; TCRdb gives TRBD1 as the D gene, but with no DNA this cannot be confirmed. Germline CDR1 is MDHEN and CDR2 is SYDVKM. The CDR3 has 12 amino acids.

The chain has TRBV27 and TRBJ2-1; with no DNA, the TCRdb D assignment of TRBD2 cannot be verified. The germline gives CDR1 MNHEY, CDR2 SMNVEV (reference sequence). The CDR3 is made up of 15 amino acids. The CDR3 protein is CASSLSAGWENEQFF.

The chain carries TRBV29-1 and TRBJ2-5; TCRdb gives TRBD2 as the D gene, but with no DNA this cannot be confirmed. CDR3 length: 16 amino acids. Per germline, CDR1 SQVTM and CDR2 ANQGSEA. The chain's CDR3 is CSVAPTSGREQETQYF.

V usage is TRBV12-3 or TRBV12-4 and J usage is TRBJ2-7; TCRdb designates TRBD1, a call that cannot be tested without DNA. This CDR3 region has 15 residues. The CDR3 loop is CASSPGRRTSYEQYF.

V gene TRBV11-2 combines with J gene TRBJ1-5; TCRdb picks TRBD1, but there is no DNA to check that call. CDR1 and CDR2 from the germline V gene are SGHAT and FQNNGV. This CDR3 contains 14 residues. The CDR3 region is CASSLEDRAQPQHF. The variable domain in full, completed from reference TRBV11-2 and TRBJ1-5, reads EAGVAQSPRYKIIEKRQSVAFWCNPISGHATLYWYQQILGQGPKLLIQFQNNGVVDDSQLPKDRFSAERLKGVDSTLKIQPAKLEDSAVYLCASSLEDRAQPQHFGDGTRLSIL.

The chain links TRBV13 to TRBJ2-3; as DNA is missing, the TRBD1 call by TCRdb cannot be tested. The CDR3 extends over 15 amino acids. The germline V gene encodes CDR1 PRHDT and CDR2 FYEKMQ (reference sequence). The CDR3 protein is CASSPRDQSTDTQYF.

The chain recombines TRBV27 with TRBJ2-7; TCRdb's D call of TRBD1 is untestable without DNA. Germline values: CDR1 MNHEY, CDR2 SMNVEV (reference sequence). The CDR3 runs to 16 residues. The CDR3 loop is CASSHPGQGKTYEQYF.

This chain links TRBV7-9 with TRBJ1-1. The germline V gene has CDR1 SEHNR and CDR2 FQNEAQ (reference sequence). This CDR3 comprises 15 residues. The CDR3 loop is CASTAAGGGNTEAFF.

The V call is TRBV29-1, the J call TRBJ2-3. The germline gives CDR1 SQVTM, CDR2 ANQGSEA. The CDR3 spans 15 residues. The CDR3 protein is CSVQRQVLSTDTQYF.

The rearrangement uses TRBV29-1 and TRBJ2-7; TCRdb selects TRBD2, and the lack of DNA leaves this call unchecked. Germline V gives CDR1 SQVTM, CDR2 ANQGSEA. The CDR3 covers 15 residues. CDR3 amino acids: CSVELDSGPNYEQYF.

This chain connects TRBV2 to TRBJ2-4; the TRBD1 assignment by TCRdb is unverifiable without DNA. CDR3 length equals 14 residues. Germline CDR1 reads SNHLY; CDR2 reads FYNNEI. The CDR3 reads CASSGREAKNIQYF.

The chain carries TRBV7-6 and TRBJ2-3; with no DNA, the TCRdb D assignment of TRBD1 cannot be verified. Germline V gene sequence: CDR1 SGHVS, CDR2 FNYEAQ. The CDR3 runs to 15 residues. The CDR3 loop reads CASSYPGQAPDTQYF. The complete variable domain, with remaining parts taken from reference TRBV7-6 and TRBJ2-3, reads GAGVSQSPRYKVTKRGQDVALRCDPISGHVSLYWYRQALGQGPEFLTYFNYEAQQDKSGLPNDRFSAERPEGSISTLTIQRTEQRDSAMYRCASSYPGQAPDTQYFGPGTRLTVL.

The chain's CDR3 is CAISVTNSYEQYF. The chain links TRBV10-3 to TRBJ2-7. The germline V gene encodes CDR1 ENHRY and CDR2 SYGVKD. The length of the CDR3 is 13 residues.

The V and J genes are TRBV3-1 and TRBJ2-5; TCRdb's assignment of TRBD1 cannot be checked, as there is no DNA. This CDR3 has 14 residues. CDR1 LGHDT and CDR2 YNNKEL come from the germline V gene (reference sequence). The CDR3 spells CASSQAGVGETQYF.

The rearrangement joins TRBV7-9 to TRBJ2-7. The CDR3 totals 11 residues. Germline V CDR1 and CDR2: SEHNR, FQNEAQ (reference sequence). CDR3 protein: CASSFRFEQYF.

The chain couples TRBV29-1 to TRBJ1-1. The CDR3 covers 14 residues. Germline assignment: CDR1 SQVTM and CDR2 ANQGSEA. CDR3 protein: CSVEGWRENTEAFF. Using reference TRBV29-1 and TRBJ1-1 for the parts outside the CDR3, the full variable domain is SAVISQKPSRDICQRGTSLTIQCQVDSQVTMMFWYRQQPGQSLTLIATANQGSEATYESGFVIDKFPISRPNLTFSTLTVSNMSPEDSSIYLCSVEGWRENTEAFFGQGTRLTVV.